Included here is one TCR beta chain sequence, with context. The sample is drawn from a study of cytotoxic CD8 clonotypes in ibrutinib-treated CLL. Looking at the study overall: Overall, some 25 responses were partial and 2 complete; following median 68 months, 14 patients stayed remitted and about 12 progressed.

Germline V CDR1 and CDR2: MDHEN, SYDVKM. The CDR3 is 14 residues long. V shed 8 bases and J shed 2 bases, with 14 bases lying between them. Researchers set a sequencing depth target of 1 in 200,000 to 1 in 1 million T cells. The data were produced by immunoSEQ multiplex PCR, yet TCRdb's version contains in-frame clones alone and is incomplete. The sample shows around 250,000 clones, less than 75% of them seen only once. PBMCs that had been cryopreserved were the source of roughly 2 micrograms of genomic DNA for TCR beta libraries. The material sequenced was PBMCs, taken after 24 months of ibrutinib treatment. The clonotype comes from a human donor with chronic lymphocytic leukemia. This rearrangement joins TRBV28 to TRBJ2-3; D is undetermined. The chain's CDR3 is CASASRSYTDTQYF. CDR3 DNA: TGTGCCAGCGCGAGTAGATCCTACACAGATACGCAGTATTTT. Full variable domain (outside the CDR3, taken from reference TRBV28 and TRBJ2-3): DVKVTQSSRYLVKRTGEKVFLECVQDMDHENMFWYRQDPGLGLRLIYFSYDVKMKEKGDIPEGYSVSREKKERFSLILESASTNQTSMYLCASASRSYTDTQYFGPGTRLTVL.